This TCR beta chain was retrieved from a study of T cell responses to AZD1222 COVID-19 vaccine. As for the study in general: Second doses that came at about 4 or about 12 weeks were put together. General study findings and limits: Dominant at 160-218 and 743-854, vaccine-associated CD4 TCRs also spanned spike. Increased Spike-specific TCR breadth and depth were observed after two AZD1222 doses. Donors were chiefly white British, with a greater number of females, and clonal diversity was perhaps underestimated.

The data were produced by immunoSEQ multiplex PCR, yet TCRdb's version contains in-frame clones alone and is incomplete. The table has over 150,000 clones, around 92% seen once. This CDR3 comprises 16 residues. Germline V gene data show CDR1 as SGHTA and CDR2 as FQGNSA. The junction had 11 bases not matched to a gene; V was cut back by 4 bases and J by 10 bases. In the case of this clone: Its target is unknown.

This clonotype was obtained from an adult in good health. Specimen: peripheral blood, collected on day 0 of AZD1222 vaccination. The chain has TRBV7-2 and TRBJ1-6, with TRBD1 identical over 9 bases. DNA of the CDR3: TGTGCCAGCAGCTCGGGACAGGGCAGTCGAGGGTCACCCCTCCACTTT. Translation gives CASSSGQGSRGSPLHF.